This T cell receptor (beta chain) was profiled in a study of T cell responses to AZD1222 COVID-19 vaccine (dated by TCRdb to the early 2020s). Regarding the study in general: AZD1222 recipients given second doses at about 4 weeks or at about 12 weeks were pooled, since spike-specific TCR depth and breadth were not found to differ between the two schedules. TCR sequencing covered over 230 trial participants: 200 to 210 given two doses of AZD1222 and about 26 given two doses of MenACWY control vaccine. Trial participants were enrolled by age into subgroups of 18-55, 56-69 and 70-plus years, and about 150, 27 and 61 TCR-sequenced participants, respectively, were included in these subgroups. General conclusions and limits of the study: After two AZD1222 doses, spike-specific TCR breadth and depth were significantly higher than at day 0 and than in MenACWY recipients. Because no samples from the day 14 peak response were available, repertoires could be characterized only after the peak T cell response. Nearly half of unique spike-specific TCRs reportedly recognized epitopes outside regions mutated in the B.1.351 and B.1.1.7 variants. The whole spike protein was spanned by vaccine-associated CD4 TCRs, and dominant responses were seen in regions 160-218 and 743-854. Conclusions about previously exposed vaccinees are limited because only a handful of AZD1222 recipients were SARS-CoV-2 seropositive at baseline. In the small 56-69-year group, the increase in depth fell short of significance, most likely because of low power. Participants were mostly white British, with more females than males. The authors suggested clonal diversity may have been underestimated.

The time point tag for this specimen amounts to: baseline before first vaccination. Vaccinee samples came from UK trials COV001 and COV002, including a single-blind randomized controlled phase 2/3 trial of AZD1222 (ChAdOx1 nCoV-19) in healthy adults. For TCRbeta chain sequencing, PBMC samples from trial participants were taken at day 0 and at day 28 after the second dose. Deletion took 5 bases off V and 4 bases off J, with a span of 10 bases between the germline ends. The CDR3, from cysteine to phenylalanine, totals 13 residues. Here the CDR3 DNA is all that survives: 39 bases in frame from base 1. CDR1 and CDR2 are read off the germline V gene as ENHRY and SYGVKD. Regarding this clone: The antigen it binds to is not known. No clone much larger than this one lies a single base away; base qualities are absent.

The CDR3 regions of human TCRbeta chains were subjected to immunosequencing. The paper's processing steps were these. TCRs in the repertoires were compared against a reference library of SARS-CoV-2-specific TCRs that had been generated with the MIRA antigen-specificity platform. Breadth was defined as the fraction of unique TCRs that were SARS-CoV-2-associated. Depth was defined as the fraction of total T cells that were SARS-CoV-2-associated. Using the MIRA data, every spike-specific TCR was mapped to the spike region that the TCR reacted to and assigned to either a CD4 or a CD8 class. Log10-transformed breadth and depth values were compared by one-way ANOVA with Sidak's multiple comparisons tests. Held by TCRdb, this immuneACCESS table contains in-frame sequences only and omits some clones. Under half of the omission traces to an unresolved V gene where checked; the cause of the rest is unknown. The V and J calls and clone size were taken over from that table, and D and trimming were inferred from the DNA. The table for this sample lists 90,000 to 120,000 clones; around 91% of them were counted only once. The ten largest clones take up about 17% of the sample.

The sequence came from an adult in good health. The rearrangement combines TRBV10-3 with TRBJ2-3, with no confident D gene call. The sample consisted of peripheral blood, taken on day 0 of AZD1222 vaccination. Read as DNA, the sequence is TGTGCCATCAGTATGACGAGCCCAGATACGCAGTATTTT. It codes for CAISMTSPDTQYF.